This T cell receptor (beta chain) was identified during a study of blood T cell repertoires in COVID-19. Whole-study context: Acute-phase and convalescent COVID-19 samples originated in the United States, Italy and Spain.

Recruits, aged roughly 18 to 100 years, lived in 20 to 30 US areas. Clinical histories supplied by participants themselves formed the basis of cohort assignment. How the authors handled the data: Amplification from reference gene primers served as the basis for estimated nucleated cell counts. The assay was immunoSEQ multiplex PCR, and TCRdb's table has in-frame clones only and misses some. For V, J and clone size, that table is used; D and trimming come from the DNA. The profile shows 250,000 to 350,000 clones, roughly 86% of them singletons. The source is a woman aged 30 to 39 who had recovered from COVID-19. Sequenced sample: PBMCs or T cells enriched from blood (not recorded which).

DNA for the CDR3: TGTGCCAGCAGCTTGCAGTCTAGCAATCAGCCCCAGCATTTT. It yields the protein CASSLQSSNQPQHF. The chain combines TRBV7-9 with TRBJ1-5; D is uncertain. Per germline, CDR1 SEHNR and CDR2 FQNEAQ (reference sequence). The CDR3 sequence is 14 residues long. Trimming left V 3 bases short and J 0 bases short, with 6 bases between.